These T cell receptor beta chains were read from a single sample in a study of blood T cell repertoires in COVID-19. Clones were sequenced by immunoSEQ multiplex PCR, and TCRdb holds only the in-frame ones, with some missing. The sample has about 94,000 clones; about 80% are singletons. Material: peripheral blood. Receptors were obtained from a man in his 60s with acute or convalescent COVID-19. Both conserved end residues are part of each CDR3. D genes are given only for firm matches.

j_call	v_call	d_call	cdr3_aa	cdr3_nt
TRBJ1-2	TRBV6-5	NA	CASSYRGTNYGYTF	TGTGCCAGCAGTTATAGGGGAACTAACTATGGCTACACCTTC
TRBJ1-6	TRBV18	NA	CASSPQREFNSPLHF	TGTGCCAGCTCACCACAGAGGGAGTTTAATTCACCCCTCCACTTT
TRBJ2-7	TRBV11-1	NA	CASSQTRWAEQYF	TGTGCCAGCAGCCAAACCCGGTGGGCAGAGCAGTACTTC
TRBJ1-5	TRBV2	NA	CASKGDPLANQPQHF	TGTGCCAGCAAGGGGGATCCCTTAGCAAATCAGCCCCAGCATTTT
TRBJ1-1	TRBV30	NA	CAWIRVAEAFF	TGTGCCTGGATTCGGGTCGCTGAAGCTTTCTTT
TRBJ1-1	TRBV5-8	NA	CASSLLEGGSTEAFF	TGTGCCAGCAGCTTGTTAGAGGGGGGGAGCACTGAAGCTTTCTTT
TRBJ2-1	TRBV4-3	TRBD1	CASSQVRFGQGANEQFF	TGCGCCAGCAGCCAAGTTAGATTCGGACAGGGGGCCAATGAGCAGTTCTTC
TRBJ2-2	TRBV9	NA	CASSAGGNRATGELFF	TGTGCCAGCAGCGCAGGAGGCAACAGGGCCACCGGGGAGCTGTTTTTT
TRBJ2-3	TRBV29-1	NA	CSVMGGGTDTQYF	TGCAGCGTCATGGGGGGAGGCACAGATACGCAGTATTTT
TRBJ2-3	TRBV5-1	NA	CASSLGEYRVADTQYF	TGCGCCAGCAGCTTGGGGGAATACAGGGTTGCAGATACGCAGTATTTT
TRBJ1-1	TRBV28	TRBD1	CASSFIHRGAAGEAFF	TGTGCCAGCAGTTTCATTCACAGGGGGGCGGCCGGTGAAGCTTTCTTT
TRBJ1-5	TRBV21-1	NA	CASSKDGTGGGGNQPQHF	TGTGCCAGCAGCAAGGACGGGACAGGGGGCGGCGGCAATCAGCCCCAGCATTTT
TRBJ2-7	TRBV7-2	NA	CASSSRTDYEQYF	TGTGCCAGCAGCTCAAGGACAGACTACGAGCAGTACTTC
TRBJ1-4	TRBV28	NA	CASSFLGQNEKLFF	TGTGCCAGCAGTTTTTTGGGGCAGAATGAAAAACTGTTTTTT
TRBJ2-2	TRBV5-1	TRBD2	CASTRGGGNTGELFF	TGCGCCAGTACCCGCGGCGGGGGGAACACCGGGGAGCTGTTTTTT
TRBJ2-2	TRBV19	NA	CASKEGPNTGELFF	TGTGCCAGTAAGGAGGGACCGAACACCGGGGAGCTGTTTTTT
TRBJ2-1	TRBV19	TRBD1	CASRRDRGPNEQFF	TGTGCCAGTAGACGAGACAGGGGCCCTAATGAGCAGTTCTTC